The 2 T cell receptor beta chains listed next were all sequenced from one sample in a study of Ad26.COV2.S vaccination and SARS-CoV-2 variants. Here immunoSEQ multiplex PCR was the method, and the copy in TCRdb shows in-frame clones only, minus some. Among around 450,000 clones listed, roughly 89% were seen once. Treatment meaning: 15 to 20 received Ad26.COV2.S at low or high dose, single or two shots; 5 received placebo; per-sample allocation not given. Sampling happened 63 days after the first vaccine or placebo injection. Sample: peripheral blood, taken in a trial of Ad26.COV2.S vaccine versus placebo. The receptors were sampled from a person between 18 and 59 years old who received the Ad26.COV2.S COVID-19 vaccine or a placebo.

This clone was picked up one time. CDR3 nucleotides: TGTGCCAGCAGCCACATAGGGCTTCCCGGGCCCCTCCACTTT. This codes for CASSHIGLPGPLHF. The chain links TRBV7-2 to TRBJ1-6; unclear D gene. This CDR3 contains 14 residues. Trimming cost V 5 bases and J 13 bases, with 18 bases left between them. Germline V lookup: CDR1 SGHTA, CDR2 FQGNSA.

The rearrangement uses TRBV6-5 and TRBJ1-1, with 9 nucleotides matching TRBD1. CDR1 and CDR2 from the germline V gene are MNHEY and SVGAGI. CDR3 size: 12 residues. Trimming removed 10 bases from V and 6 bases from J; junction bases left unmatched: 6. CDR3: CATKGQGAEAFF. The CDR3 DNA is TGTGCCACCAAGGGACAGGGCGCTGAAGCTTTCTTT.